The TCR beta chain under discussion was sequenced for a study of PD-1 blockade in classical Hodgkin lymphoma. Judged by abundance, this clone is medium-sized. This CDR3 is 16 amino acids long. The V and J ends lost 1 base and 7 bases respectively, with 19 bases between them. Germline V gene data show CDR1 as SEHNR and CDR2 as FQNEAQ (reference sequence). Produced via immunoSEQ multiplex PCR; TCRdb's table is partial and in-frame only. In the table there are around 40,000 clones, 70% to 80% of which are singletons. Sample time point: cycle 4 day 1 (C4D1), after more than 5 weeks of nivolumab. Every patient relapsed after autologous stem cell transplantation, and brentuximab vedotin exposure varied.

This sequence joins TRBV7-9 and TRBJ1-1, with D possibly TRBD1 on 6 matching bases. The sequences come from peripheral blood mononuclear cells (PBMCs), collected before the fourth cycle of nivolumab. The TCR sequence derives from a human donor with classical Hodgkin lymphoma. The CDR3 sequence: CASSLGVNRVSNEAFF. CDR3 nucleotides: TGTGCCAGCAGCTTAGGGGTCAACAGGGTTTCAAATGAAGCTTTCTTT.